Listed here are 12 T cell receptor beta chains from one sample, sequenced in a study of beta chain features in type 1 diabetes. The whole isolated RNA underwent reverse transcription, so sequencing captured expressed TCRB transcripts. Assay: immunoSEQ multiplex PCR; the TCRdb copy retains only in-frame clones and omits some. The sample records about 930,000 clones, around a sixth being singletons. Material for sequencing was naive CD4+ T cells from blood. The receptors were sampled from a woman younger than 30 in good health.

The DNA for the CDR3 is TGTGCCAGCAGTAATTTCAGGAGGAGCTCCTACAATGAGCAGTTCTTC. Encoded protein: CASSNFRRSSYNEQFF. The chain employs TRBV2 and TRBJ2-1; a weak D match, TRBD2 (5 bases). CDR1 and CDR2 from the germline V gene are SNHLY and FYNNEI. The CDR3 extends over 16 amino acids. Trimming took off 5 bases at V and 0 bases at J, with 14 bases between the two ends. Filled out from reference TRBV2 and TRBJ2-1, the complete variable domain reads EPEVTQTPSHQVTQMGQEVILRCVPISNHLYFYWYRQILGQKVEFLVSFYNNEISEKSEIFDDQFSVERPDGSNFTLKIRSTKLEDSAMYFCASSNFRRSSYNEQFFGPGTRLTVL.

The rearrangement uses TRBV29-1 and TRBJ2-2; D perhaps matches TRBD2 (6 bases). CDR1 and CDR2 (germline): SQVTM, ANQGSEA. V dropped 6 bases and J dropped 2 bases, with 10 bases sitting between them. This CDR3 is 13 amino acids long. The CDR3 loop is CSVRGANTGELFF. DNA for the CDR3: TGCAGCGTCCGCGGGGCCAACACCGGGGAGCTGTTTTTT.

This clone occurred a few times. V usage is TRBV5-1 and J usage is TRBJ2-1; D is possibly TRBD1 (6 bases). The CDR3 runs 15 residues. Germline CDR1 and CDR2: SGHRS and YFSETQ. V was pared by 1 base and J by 7 bases, with 15 bases between. The CDR3: CASSLNIQGGNEQFF. The CDR3 region has the DNA TGCGCCAGCAGCTTGAATATTCAAGGGGGTAATGAGCAGTTCTTC.

This clone was observed a handful of times. The chain uses TRBV5-6 and TRBJ1-2; D ambiguous. This CDR3 region has 14 residues. From germline, CDR1 is SGHDT and CDR2 YYEEEE. Trimming removed 2 bases from V and 8 bases from J, with 16 bases in between. CDR3 DNA: TGTGCCAGCAGCTTAATCCGGGCTTATGAGGGCTACACCTTC. It translates to CASSLIRAYEGYTF.

This clone came up a few times. The chain couples TRBV15 to TRBJ2-1; D not certain. Trimming took 0 bases from V and 12 from J, leaving 15 bases between them. This CDR3 spans 14 amino acids. Germline V gene data show CDR1 as LNHNV and CDR2 as YYDKDF (reference sequence). The CDR3 is CATSRDLPVTVQFF. In nucleotides, the CDR3 is TGTGCCACCAGCAGAGATCTCCCGGTTACCGTGCAGTTCTTC.

CDR3 protein: CASSFRPGGYTF. The DNA of the CDR3 is TGTGCCAGCAGCTTTCGTCCCGGGGGCTACACCTTC. J is TRBJ1-2 and V is TRBV5-6, with D unresolved. V was clipped by 2 bases and J by 8 bases, with 10 bases between them. CDR1 and CDR2 from the germline V gene are SGHDT and YYEEEE. The CDR3 totals 12 residues.

For this clone: It may be a read error: a sequence one base away is much more abundant. The J gene is TRBJ2-3, the V gene TRBV11-3; D not certain. V lost 5 bases and J 1 base, leaving 4 bases between the germline ends. The CDR3 contains 12 residues. CDR1 and CDR2 from the germline V gene are SGHNT and YENEEA. In DNA form, the CDR3 reads TGTGCCAGCAGCCCAGGCACAGATACGCAGTATTTT. This sequence encodes CASSPGTDTQYF.

The chain joins TRBV28 to TRBJ2-5; TRBD1 matches 8 bases. Trimming cost V 7 bases and J 5 bases; bases outside gene matches: 15. The CDR3 sequence is 16 residues long. Germline assignment: CDR1 MDHEN and CDR2 SYDVKM. The CDR3 DNA is TGTGCCAGCAACCAATTGGGACAGGACCCGCGGGAGACCCAGTACTTC. Amino acids: CASNQLGQDPRETQYF.

The rearrangement links TRBV10-3 to TRBJ2-1, with 8 positions matching TRBD1. The germline V gene has CDR1 ENHRY and CDR2 SYGVKD. The length of the CDR3 is 13 residues. The trim removed 8 bases at V and 9 bases at J, leaving 9 bases unmatched. This CDR3 is CAIRGQVGGEQFF. The CDR3 DNA is TGTGCCATCCGGGGACAGGTAGGGGGTGAGCAGTTCTTC.

The CDR3 sequence is CASRPPGGDEQYF. Here the CDR3 DNA reads TGTGCCAGCAGACCACCAGGAGGGGACGAGCAGTACTTC. The chain joins TRBV6-5 to TRBJ2-7; D is perhaps TRBD2 (6 bases). Trimming shortened V by 6 bases and J by 5 bases, and 14 bases separated the two germline ends. The germline V gene has CDR1 MNHEY and CDR2 SVGAGI. CDR3 length: 13 amino acids.

The chain couples TRBV21-1 to TRBJ2-1; the table's TRBD1 call for D was not verified on the DNA. TRBV21-1 is assigned pseudogene status. The CDR3 extends over 14 amino acids. CDR3 in amino acids: CASSNRDRADEQFF. Here the CDR3 DNA reads TGTGCCAGCAGCAACCGGGACAGGGCCGATGAGCAGTTCTTC.

This clone was counted between two and nine times. CDR3 in DNA: TGTGCCAGCAGCCCGTTATGGTCAGGACAAGAGACCCAGTACTTC. Its translation: CASSPLWSGQETQYF. J is TRBJ2-5 and V is TRBV28, with D unclear. This CDR3 comprises 15 residues. Germline V gene data show CDR1 as MDHEN and CDR2 as SYDVKM. The V end lost 6 bases, the J end lost 2 bases, and 16 bases lay between the germline ends.